Included here is one T cell receptor beta chain sequence, with context. The data originate from a study of blood T cell repertoires in COVID-19. The CDR3 sequence is 14 residues long. Deletions cut 10 bases from V and 0 bases from J, with 15 bases between. In germline, CDR1 is SNHLY, CDR2 FYNNEI. Libraries were prepared by immunoSEQ multiplex PCR; TCRdb keeps only in-frame clonotypes and omits some of them. The sample includes about 240,000 clones, approximately 80% of them seen just once. The chain recombines TRBV2 with TRBJ1-1; D is ambiguous. The source material was peripheral blood. This receptor was taken from a woman older than 75 with acute or convalescent COVID-19. For the CDR3, the DNA is TGTGCCACCCTTCGCCAGGTGTTGAACACTGAAGCTTTCTTT. Protein sequence: CATLRQVLNTEAFF.